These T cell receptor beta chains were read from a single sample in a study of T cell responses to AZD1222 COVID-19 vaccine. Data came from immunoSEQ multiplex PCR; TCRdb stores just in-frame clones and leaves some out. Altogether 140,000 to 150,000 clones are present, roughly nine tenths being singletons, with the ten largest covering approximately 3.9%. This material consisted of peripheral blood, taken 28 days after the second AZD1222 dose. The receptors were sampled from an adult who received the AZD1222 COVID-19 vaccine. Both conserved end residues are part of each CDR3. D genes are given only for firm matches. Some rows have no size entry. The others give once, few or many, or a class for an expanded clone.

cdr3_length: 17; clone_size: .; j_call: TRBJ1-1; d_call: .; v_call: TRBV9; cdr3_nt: TGTGCCAGCAGCCGCTCCAGAGGGGGGACCTTGGACACTGAAGCTTTCTTT; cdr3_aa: CASSRSRGGTLDTEAFF
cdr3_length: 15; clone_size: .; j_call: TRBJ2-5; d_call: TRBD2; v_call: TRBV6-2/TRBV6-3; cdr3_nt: TGTGCCAGCAGTTGGGGGGGAGCGGAAGAAGAGACCCAGTACTTC; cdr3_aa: CASSWGGAEEETQYF
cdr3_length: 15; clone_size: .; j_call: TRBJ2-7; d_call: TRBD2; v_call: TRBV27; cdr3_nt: TGTGCCAGCAGTACGACTAGCGGGATAGTGTACGAGCAGTACTTC; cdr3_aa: CASSTTSGIVYEQYF
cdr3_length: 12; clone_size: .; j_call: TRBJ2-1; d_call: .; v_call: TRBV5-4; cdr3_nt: TGTGCCAGCAGCTTGGCCGGGCCACCAAGTTTCTTC; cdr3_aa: CASSLAGPPSFF
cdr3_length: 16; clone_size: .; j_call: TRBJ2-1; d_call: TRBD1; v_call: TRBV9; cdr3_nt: TGTGCCAGCAGCGCCCTCCCGGGACAGGGGGGAGATGAGCAGTTCTTC; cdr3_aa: CASSALPGQGGDEQFF
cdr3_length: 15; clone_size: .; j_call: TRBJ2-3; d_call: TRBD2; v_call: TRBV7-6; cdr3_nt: TGTGCCAGCAGCTTACTAGCGGGAGGAATAGATACGCAGTATTTT; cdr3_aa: CASSLLAGGIDTQYF
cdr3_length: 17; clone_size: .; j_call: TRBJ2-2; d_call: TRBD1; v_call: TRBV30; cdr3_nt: TGTGCCTGGAGTGTACTATCCCGGGACAGGGTCACCGGGGAGCTGTTTTTT; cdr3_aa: CAWSVLSRDRVTGELFF
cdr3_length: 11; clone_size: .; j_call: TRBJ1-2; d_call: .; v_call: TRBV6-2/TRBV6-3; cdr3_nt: TGTGCCAGCAGTTACGGGTATGGCTACACCTTC; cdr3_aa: CASSYGYGYTF
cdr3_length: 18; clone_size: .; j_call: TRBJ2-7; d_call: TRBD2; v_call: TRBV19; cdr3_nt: TGTGCCAGTAGTCCCCTTTGGGCGGGGGATTACTTCTCCTACGAGCAGTACTTC; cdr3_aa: CASSPLWAGDYFSYEQYF
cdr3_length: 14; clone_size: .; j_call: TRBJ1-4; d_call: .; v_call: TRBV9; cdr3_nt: TGTGCCAGCAGCGTAGGGCAGGGAGGCGAAAAACTGTTTTTT; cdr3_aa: CASSVGQGGEKLFF
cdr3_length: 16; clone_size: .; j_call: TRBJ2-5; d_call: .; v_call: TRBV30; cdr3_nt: TGTGCCTGGAGTGTACTGGCCAGCGGGCCTAAAGAGACCCAGTACTTC; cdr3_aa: CAWSVLASGPKETQYF
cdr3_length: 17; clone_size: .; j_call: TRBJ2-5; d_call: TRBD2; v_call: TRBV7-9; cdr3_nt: TGTGCCAGCAGCCCGCTAGCGGGAGTACTCCAGGGAGAGACCCAGTACTTC; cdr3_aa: CASSPLAGVLQGETQYF
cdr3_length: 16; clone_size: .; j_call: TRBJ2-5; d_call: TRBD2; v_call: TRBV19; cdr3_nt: TGTGCCAGTAGTATACGCCGAGCGGGGGACCAAGAGACCCAGTACTTC; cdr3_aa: CASSIRRAGDQETQYF
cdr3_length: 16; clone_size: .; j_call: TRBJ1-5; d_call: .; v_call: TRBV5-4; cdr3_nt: TGTGCCAGCAGCCTGGGCGGGAATTCGGGCAATCAGCCCCAGCATTTT; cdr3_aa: CASSLGGNSGNQPQHF
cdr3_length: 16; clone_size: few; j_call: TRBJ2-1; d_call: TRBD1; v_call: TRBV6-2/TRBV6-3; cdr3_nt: TGTGCCAGCAGTTCAGGGGGTCACGTTAGATACAATGAGCAGTTCTTC; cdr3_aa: CASSSGGHVRYNEQFF
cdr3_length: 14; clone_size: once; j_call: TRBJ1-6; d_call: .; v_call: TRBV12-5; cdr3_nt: TGTGCTAGTGGTTACGGCAGGGCGGATTCACCCCTCCACTTT; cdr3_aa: CASGYGRADSPLHF
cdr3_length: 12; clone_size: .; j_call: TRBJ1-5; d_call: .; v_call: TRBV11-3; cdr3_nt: TGTGCCGGGCCGACAGGCCATCAGCCCCAGCATTTT; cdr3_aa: CAGPTGHQPQHF
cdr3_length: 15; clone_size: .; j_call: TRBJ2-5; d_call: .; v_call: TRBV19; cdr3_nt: TGTGCCAGCAAGAAACTACAGGGAGGCCAGGAGACCCAGTACTTC; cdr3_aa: CASKKLQGGQETQYF
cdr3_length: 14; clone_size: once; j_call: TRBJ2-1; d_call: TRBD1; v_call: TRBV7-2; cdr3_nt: TGTGCCAGCAGCACCGGACAGGGAGTCGATGAGCAGTTCTTC; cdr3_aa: CASSTGQGVDEQFF
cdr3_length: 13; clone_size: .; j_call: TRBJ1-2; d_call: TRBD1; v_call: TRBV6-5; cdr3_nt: TGTGCCAGCAGTAAACAGGGGGGGTATGGCTACACCTTC; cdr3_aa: CASSKQGGYGYTF
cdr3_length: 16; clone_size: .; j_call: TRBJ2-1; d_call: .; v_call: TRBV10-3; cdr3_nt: TGTGCCATCAGCCGTGAGGACGGAGCCTCCTACAATGAGCAGTTCTTC; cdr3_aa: CAISREDGASYNEQFF
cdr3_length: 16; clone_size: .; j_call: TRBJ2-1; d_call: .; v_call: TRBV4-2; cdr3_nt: TGTGCCAGCAGCCAAGATCGAGCGGACTGGTACAATGAGCAGTTCTTC; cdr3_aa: CASSQDRADWYNEQFF
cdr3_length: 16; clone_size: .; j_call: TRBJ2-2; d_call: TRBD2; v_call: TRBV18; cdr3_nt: TGTGCCAGCTCACCCTACGGCGGGGGGAACACCGGGGAGCTGTTTTTT; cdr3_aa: CASSPYGGGNTGELFF
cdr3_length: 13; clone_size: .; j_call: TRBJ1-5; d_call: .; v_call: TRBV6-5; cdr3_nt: TGTGCCAGCTGCGGAGGAAGCAATCAGCCCCAGCATTTT; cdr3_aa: CASCGGSNQPQHF
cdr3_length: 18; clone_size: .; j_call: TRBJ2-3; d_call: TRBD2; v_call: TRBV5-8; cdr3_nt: TGTGCCAGCAGCTCCGAAGTTTTAGCGGGAGGGCCCGAAGATACGCAGTATTTT; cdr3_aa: CASSSEVLAGGPEDTQYF
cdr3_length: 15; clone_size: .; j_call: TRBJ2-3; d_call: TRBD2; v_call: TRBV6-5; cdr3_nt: TGTGCCAGCAGTTACCTCGGACTAGCGGGAGATACGCAGTATTTT; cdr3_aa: CASSYLGLAGDTQYF
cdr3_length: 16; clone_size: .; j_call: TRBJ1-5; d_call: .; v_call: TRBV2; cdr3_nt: TGTGCCAGCAGTGAAAGTCCGGGCTTAGAGAATCAGCCCCAGCATTTT; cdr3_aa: CASSESPGLENQPQHF
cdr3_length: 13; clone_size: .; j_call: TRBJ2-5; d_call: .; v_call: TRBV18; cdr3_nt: TGTGCCAGCTCACCAGGGGGAGGCGAGACCCAGTACTTC; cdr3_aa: CASSPGGGETQYF
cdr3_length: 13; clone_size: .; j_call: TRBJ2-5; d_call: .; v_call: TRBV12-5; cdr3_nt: TGTGCTAGTGGTCCCTTAGGCAGAGAGACCCAGTACTTC; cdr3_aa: CASGPLGRETQYF
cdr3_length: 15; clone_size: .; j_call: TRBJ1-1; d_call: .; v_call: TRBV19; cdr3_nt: TGTGCCAGTAGTATAGCTGCCAGGGGAATTACTGAAGCTTTCTTT; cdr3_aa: CASSIAARGITEAFF
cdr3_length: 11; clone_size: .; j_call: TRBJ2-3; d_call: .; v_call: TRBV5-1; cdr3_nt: TGCGCCAGCAGGGCTACAGATACGCAGTATTTT; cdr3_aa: CASRATDTQYF
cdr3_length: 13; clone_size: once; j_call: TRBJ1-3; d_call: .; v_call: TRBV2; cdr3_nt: TGTGCCAGCAGTGAGGGCCCGGGGGACACCATATATTTT; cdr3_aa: CASSEGPGDTIYF
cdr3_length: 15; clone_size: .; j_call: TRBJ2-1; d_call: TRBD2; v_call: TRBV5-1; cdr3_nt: TGCGCCAGCAGCCGACTAGCGGGTTCAGGGAATGAGCAGTTCTTC; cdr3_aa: CASSRLAGSGNEQFF
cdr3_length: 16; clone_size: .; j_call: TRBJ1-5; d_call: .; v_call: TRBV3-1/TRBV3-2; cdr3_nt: TGTGCCAGCAGCCCCGTCCTGGGGGGTAGCAATCAGCCCCAGCATTTT; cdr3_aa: CASSPVLGGSNQPQHF
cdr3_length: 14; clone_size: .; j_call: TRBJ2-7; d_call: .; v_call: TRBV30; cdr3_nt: TGTGCCTGGACGGAGGGGGGGACCCTCTACGAGCAGTACTTC; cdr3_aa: CAWTEGGTLYEQYF
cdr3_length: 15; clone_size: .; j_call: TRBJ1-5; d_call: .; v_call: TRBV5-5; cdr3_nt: TGTGCCAGCAGCTTAAGTCAGGGCCCCAATCAGCCCCAGCATTTT; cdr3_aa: CASSLSQGPNQPQHF
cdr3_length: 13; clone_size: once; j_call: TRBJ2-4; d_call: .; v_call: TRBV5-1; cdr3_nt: TGCGCCAGCAGCTTGGAGGCAGAAACCGGTTGGTACTTC; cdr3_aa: CASSLEAETGWYF
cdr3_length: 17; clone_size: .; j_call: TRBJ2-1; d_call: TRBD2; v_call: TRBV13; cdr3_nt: TGTGCCAGCAGCTTAAAGCTGGCAGCCGGGACTAGACATGAGCAGTTCTTC; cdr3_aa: CASSLKLAAGTRHEQFF
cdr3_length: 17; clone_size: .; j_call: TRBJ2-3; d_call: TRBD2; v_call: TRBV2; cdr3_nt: TGTGCCAGCAGTAGGGTTAGCGGGAGCGGGGGCACAGATACGCAGTATTTT; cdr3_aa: CASSRVSGSGGTDTQYF
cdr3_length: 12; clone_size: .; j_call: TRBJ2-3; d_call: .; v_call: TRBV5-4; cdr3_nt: TGTGCCAGCAGCTTGGTTGGGGATACGCAGTATTTT; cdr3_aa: CASSLVGDTQYF